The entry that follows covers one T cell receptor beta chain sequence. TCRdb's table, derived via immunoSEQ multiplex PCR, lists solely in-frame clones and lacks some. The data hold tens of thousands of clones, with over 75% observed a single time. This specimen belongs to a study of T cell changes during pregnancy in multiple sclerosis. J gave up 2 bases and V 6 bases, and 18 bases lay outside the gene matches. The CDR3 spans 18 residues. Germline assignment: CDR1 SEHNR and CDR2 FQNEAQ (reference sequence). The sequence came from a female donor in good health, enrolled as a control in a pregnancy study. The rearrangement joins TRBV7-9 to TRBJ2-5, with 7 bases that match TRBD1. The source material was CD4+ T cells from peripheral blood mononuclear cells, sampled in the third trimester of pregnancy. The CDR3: CASSHSSDGTDPQETQYF. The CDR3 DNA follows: TGTGCCAGCAGTCATAGCTCCGATGGGACAGACCCACAAGAGACCCAGTACTTC.